This T cell receptor beta chain was profiled in a study of cytomegalovirus exposure and HLA in healthy donors. Study-wide background: A data release that came early held around 85 million unique TCRs from HLA-typed donors.

PCR involved 60 Vbeta and 13 Jbeta primers. The data were produced by immunoSEQ multiplex PCR, yet TCRdb's version contains in-frame clones alone and is incomplete. The sample carries under 200,000 clones, around 74% recorded once. As concerns this clone: Its antigen remains unidentified.

Germline V gene lookup returns CDR1 MNHNS and CDR2 SASEGT. V was trimmed by 3 bases and J by 6 bases, leaving 15 bases between them. CDR3 length: 15 residues. General study findings and limits: In a later analysis, HLA-associated TCR beta chains were more clonally expanded than equally common others. In vitro data verified a few CMV-associated chains as specific for CMV antigens. Later, TCR association rates were found to vary by HLA locus, highest for DRB1 and lowest for HLA-C.

V gene TRBV6-1 combines with J gene TRBJ1-5; unclear D gene. The receptor was isolated from a woman in her twenties or thirties in good health and CMV-seronegative. The specimen sequenced was PBMCs. This CDR3 reads CASSDSPTAGQPQHF. The CDR3 DNA sequence: TGTGCCAGCAGTGACTCCCCCACAGCGGGTCAGCCCCAGCATTTT.